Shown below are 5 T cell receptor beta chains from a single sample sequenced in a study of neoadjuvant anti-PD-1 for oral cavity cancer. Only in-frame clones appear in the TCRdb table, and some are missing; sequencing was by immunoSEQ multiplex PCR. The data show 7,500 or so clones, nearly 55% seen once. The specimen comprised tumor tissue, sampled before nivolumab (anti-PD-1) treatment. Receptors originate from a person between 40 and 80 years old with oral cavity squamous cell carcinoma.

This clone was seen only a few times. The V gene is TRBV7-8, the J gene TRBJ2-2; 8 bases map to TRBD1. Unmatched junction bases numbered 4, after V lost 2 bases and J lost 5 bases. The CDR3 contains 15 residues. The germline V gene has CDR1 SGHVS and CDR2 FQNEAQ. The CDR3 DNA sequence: TGTGCCAGCAGCTTACAGGGGGCGCTTACCGGGGAGCTGTTTTTT. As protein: CASSLQGALTGELFF.

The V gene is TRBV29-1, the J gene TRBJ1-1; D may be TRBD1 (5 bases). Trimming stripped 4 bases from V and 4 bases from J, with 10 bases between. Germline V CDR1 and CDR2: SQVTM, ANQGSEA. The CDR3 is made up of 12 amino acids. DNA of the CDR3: TGCAGCGTTGCCAGGGACCTCACTGAAGCTTTCTTT. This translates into CSVARDLTEAFF.

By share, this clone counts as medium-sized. The CDR3 sequence is CASSPRSGRGGELFF. CDR3 nucleotide sequence: TGTGCCAGCAGCCCCAGGAGCGGGAGAGGCGGGGAGCTGTTTTTT. This chain connects TRBV7-6 to TRBJ2-2; 8 positions agree with TRBD2. Trimming took 5 bases from V and 7 from J; bases not matched to a gene: 9. This CDR3 region has 15 residues. Germline V lookup: CDR1 SGHVS, CDR2 FNYEAQ.

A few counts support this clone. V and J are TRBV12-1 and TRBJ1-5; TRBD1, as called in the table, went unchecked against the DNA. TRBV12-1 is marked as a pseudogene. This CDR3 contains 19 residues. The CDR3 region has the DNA TGTGCCAGCAGCACGGACACCAGTGGACAGGGAGCGGGCAATCAGCCCCAGCATTTT. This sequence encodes CASSTDTSGQGAGNQPQHF.

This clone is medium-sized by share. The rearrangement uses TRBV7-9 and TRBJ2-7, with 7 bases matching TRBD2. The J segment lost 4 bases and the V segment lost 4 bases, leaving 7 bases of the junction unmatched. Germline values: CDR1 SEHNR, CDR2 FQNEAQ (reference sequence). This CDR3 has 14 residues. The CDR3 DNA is TGTGCCAGCAGCTCCGGACTAGAACTTTACGAGCAGTACTTC. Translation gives CASSSGLELYEQYF.